These 26 T cell receptor beta chains originate from one sample sequenced in a study of identical twins listed by TCRdb under 2016. Library creation used 5' RACE. Sequencing was performed on an Illumina HiSeq 2000. TCRdb reanalyzed the raw reads on its own, using fastp at Q25 for trimming and MiXCR for clone calling, and kept in-frame beta chains. Each entry is one CDR3 protein sequence, shown with its most common DNA and genes. This sample is represented by around 670,000 distinct CDR3 sequences; roughly 6% of them were singletons. The ten largest clones represent 1.5% to 2% of the sample. Sequencing input: naive T cells sorted from blood. Interpreted using the paper, the cell subset or site label stands for: cells isolated with a human naive T-cell isolation kit. The receptors derive from a man aged 18-30 years in good health.

The sample holds many counts of this clonotype. This chain links TRBV20-1 with TRBJ2-1; 14 nucleotides line up with TRBD2. The CDR3 runs to 17 residues. V lost 6 bases and J lost 0; bases outside the gene matches: 7. From germline, CDR1 is DFQATT and CDR2 SNEGSKA (reference sequence). Written as DNA, the CDR3 is TGCAGTGCCCTGGGACTAGCGGGAGCCCTCTCCTACAATGAGCAGTTCTTC. Translated: CSALGLAGALSYNEQFF.

At least ten counts were recorded for this clonotype. The CDR3 sequence: CSVEKASGRLHNEQFF. CDR3 in DNA: TGCAGCGTTGAAAAGGCTAGCGGGAGACTGCACAATGAGCAGTTCTTC. The chain has TRBV29-1 and TRBJ2-1, with 10 bases matching TRBD2. Germline loops: CDR1 SQVTM, CDR2 ANQGSEA. Germline trimming cut 2 bases from V and 5 bases from J; bases unmatched to any gene: 9. CDR3 size: 16 residues.

This clonotype was observed a handful of times. The chain carries TRBV20-1 and TRBJ2-1; 14 bases align to TRBD2. The ends lost 6 bases at V and 8 bases at J; junction bases unmatched: 9. Germline CDR1 DFQATT, CDR2 SNEGSKA (reference sequence). CDR3 length: 15 residues. CDR3 sequence: CSAFSGTSGSDEQFF. The CDR3 DNA reads as TGCAGTGCCTTTTCCGGGACTAGCGGGAGTGATGAGCAGTTCTTC.

In its sample, this clonotype was seen many times. The chain couples TRBV28 to TRBJ2-4, with D possibly matching TRBD1 (6 bases). Germline V CDR1 and CDR2: MDHEN, SYDVKM. The CDR3 is 14 amino acids. The V end lost 4 bases, the J end lost 1 base, and 8 bases lay between the germline ends. CDR3 in amino acids: CASSSGEAKNIQYF. CDR3 in DNA: TGTGCCAGCAGTTCAGGGGAGGCCAAAAACATTCAGTACTTC.

The genes are TRBV7-8 and TRBJ2-7; D is uncertain. The CDR3 covers 11 residues. The germline CDR1 and CDR2 sequences are SGHVS and FQNEAQ. Trimming stripped 0 bases from V and 9 bases from J, with 6 bases between. The CDR3 DNA reads as TGTGCCAGCAGCTTAGCGTCCGGGCAGTACTTC. It specifies CASSLASGQYF.

This clonotype was observed at least ten times. The V call is TRBV29-1, the J call TRBJ2-2; D possibly matches TRBD1 or TRBD2 (6 bases each). CDR3 length: 13 amino acids. V was pared by 4 bases and J by 7 bases, with 13 bases between. The germline V gene encodes CDR1 SQVTM and CDR2 ANQGSEA. The DNA for the CDR3 is TGCAGCGTTGCGTCGGGGGCCGTCGGGGAGCTGTTTTTT. Protein: CSVASGAVGELFF.

This clonotype was seen ten or more times. This rearrangement joins TRBV7-2 to TRBJ2-1; no definite D call. The germline V gene encodes CDR1 SGHTA and CDR2 FQGNSA. This CDR3 has 14 residues. The V end was cut by 5 bases, the J end by 7 bases, with 15 bases between. For the CDR3, the DNA is TGTGCCAGCAGCCCCGATAGCTTACTAAATGAGCAGTTCTTC. Its protein is CASSPDSLLNEQFF.

This clonotype was counted between two and nine times. This chain joins TRBV7-9 and TRBJ2-1; 10 positions agree with TRBD1. The junction had 8 bases not matched to a gene; V was cut back by 1 base and J by 8 bases. Germline values: CDR1 SEHNR, CDR2 FQNEAQ (reference sequence). The length of the CDR3 is 16 residues. In DNA, the CDR3 is TGTGCCAGCAGCTTAGGGGGGGGACAGGGGAGAGATGAGCAGTTCTTC. Translating it yields CASSLGGGQGRDEQFF.

This clonotype was counted only a few times. The rearrangement joins TRBV24-1 to TRBJ2-2; unclear D gene. The CDR3 has 14 residues. In germline, CDR1 is KGHDR, CDR2 SFDVKD. V was cut by 0 bases and J by 9 bases, with 10 bases left in between. This CDR3 reads CATSDLSDHRELFF. DNA of the CDR3: TGTGCCACCAGTGATTTGTCCGACCACCGGGAGCTGTTTTTT.

This clonotype was picked up a small number of times. The rearrangement links TRBV29-1 to TRBJ1-2; perhaps TRBD1 as D (6 bases). The germline V gene has CDR1 SQVTM and CDR2 ANQGSEA. Deletions cut 4 bases from V and 6 bases from J, with 12 bases between. The CDR3 has 12 amino acids. The CDR3 protein is CSVGAGADGYTF. In nucleotides, the CDR3 is TGCAGCGTTGGAGCGGGGGCAGATGGCTACACCTTC. Filled out from reference TRBV29-1 and TRBJ1-2, the complete variable domain reads SAVISQKPSRDICQRGTSLTIQCQVDSQVTMMFWYRQQPGQSLTLIATANQGSEATYESGFVIDKFPISRPNLTFSTLTVSNMSPEDSSIYLCSVGAGADGYTFGSGTRLTVV.

V usage is TRBV4-2 and J usage is TRBJ1-1; the D gene is possibly TRBD1 (5 bases). This CDR3 spans 15 amino acids. The V end lost 4 bases, the J end lost 2 bases, and 14 bases lay between the germline ends. Per germline, CDR1 LGHNA and CDR2 YNFKEQ. DNA for the CDR3: TGTGCCAGCAGCCCTAGGGGCAGGCTTAACACTGAAGCTTTCTTT. Translation gives CASSPRGRLNTEAFF.

This clonotype came up many times. V usage is TRBV10-3 and J usage is TRBJ2-1, with 9 bases aligning to TRBD1. Germline V CDR1 and CDR2: ENHRY, SYGVKD. The CDR3 contains 15 residues. V shed 4 bases and J 6 bases; nucleotides not matched to a gene: 7. The CDR3, as DNA: TGTGCCATCAGTGGTTCCGGGACAGGGTCCAATGAGCAGTTCTTC. It yields the protein CAISGSGTGSNEQFF.

The chain recombines TRBV20-1 with TRBJ2-7; 9 bases agree with TRBD1. CDR1 and CDR2 from the germline V gene are DFQATT and SNEGSKA (reference sequence). CDR3 length equals 14 residues. Trimming removed 4 bases from V and 2 bases from J; junction bases left unmatched: 6. CDR3 sequence reads: CSATTGTGPYEQYF. CDR3 DNA sequence: TGCAGTGCTACCACCGGGACAGGGCCCTACGAGCAGTACTTC.

This clonotype was observed a few times. The chain employs TRBV20-1 and TRBJ1-6; perhaps TRBD1 as D (6 bases). The V gene lost 3 bases and the J gene lost 7 bases, with 16 bases spanning the gap. CDR1 and CDR2 (germline): DFQATT, SNEGSKA (reference sequence). This CDR3 contains 15 residues. The CDR3: CSASMGGPTNSPLHF. The CDR3 bases are TGCAGTGCTAGCATGGGGGGCCCAACCAATTCACCCCTCCACTTT.

This chain links TRBV27 with TRBJ1-2; D is unclear. The V and J ends lost 6 bases and 8 bases respectively, with 16 bases between them. This CDR3 spans 13 amino acids. The germline V gene has CDR1 MNHEY and CDR2 SMNVEV (reference sequence). As DNA, the CDR3 is TGTGCCAGCAGGACCTCGGACCTTCGGGGCTACACCTTC. Its protein product is CASRTSDLRGYTF.

Concerning this clonotype: A single base separates this from a much larger clone, so it may be a read error. Likely a read error: the CDR3 ends without its conserved phenylalanine or tryptophan. The chain is built from TRBV5-1 and TRBJ2-5, with 7 bases identical to TRBD1. Germline CDR1 reads SGHRS; CDR2 reads YFSETQ. This CDR3 is built from 14 residues. The junction had 5 bases not matched to a gene; V was cut back by 5 bases and J by 1 base. Written as DNA, the CDR3 is TGCGCCAGCAGATCCGGGACAGCCCAAGAGACCCAGTACATC. This sequence encodes CASRSGTAQETQYI.

The table lists this clonotype with a few counts. This chain uses TRBV11-2 with TRBJ2-1; D call uncertain. Trimming removed 5 bases at V and 3 bases at J, with 11 bases between. The CDR3 has 14 amino acids. Germline V gene sequence: CDR1 SGHAT, CDR2 FQNNGV. This chain's CDR3 is CASSTLADYNEQFF. The CDR3 bases are TGTGCCAGCAGCACCCTGGCAGACTACAATGAGCAGTTCTTC. Full variable domain (rest looked up from reference TRBV11-2 and TRBJ2-1): EAGVAQSPRYKIIEKRQSVAFWCNPISGHATLYWYQQILGQGPKLLIQFQNNGVVDDSQLPKDRFSAERLKGVDSTLKIQPAKLEDSAVYLCASSTLADYNEQFFGPGTRLTVL.

This clonotype was counted many times. V gene TRBV20-1 combines with J gene TRBJ2-2, with D perhaps matching TRBD1 or TRBD2 (6 bases each). CDR1 is DFQATT, CDR2 SNEGSKA, per germline (reference sequence). CDR3 length: 15 residues. V dropped 1 base and J dropped 6 bases, with 15 bases sitting between them. CDR3: CSARALIGGSGELFF. The CDR3 DNA reads as TGCAGTGCTAGAGCGCTTATCGGGGGCTCCGGGGAGCTGTTTTTT.

This clonotype was found many times. The gene calls are TRBV25-1 and TRBJ1-2, with 8 bases matching TRBD1. Germline V gene data show CDR1 as MGHDK and CDR2 as SYGVNS. J gave up 6 bases and V 6 bases, and 12 bases lay outside the gene matches. CDR3 length equals 15 residues. Here the CDR3 reads CASSERWQGANGYTF. The CDR3 nucleotides are TGTGCCAGCAGCGAGAGGTGGCAGGGGGCGAATGGCTACACCTTC.

This clonotype was seen repeatedly, ten times or more. This chain uses TRBV12-3 or TRBV12-4 with TRBJ2-5; D perhaps matches TRBD1 (5 bases). The CDR3 totals 14 residues. Trimming shortened V by 6 bases and J by 5 bases, and 16 bases separated the two germline ends. CDR3 sequence (DNA): TGTGCCAGCAGAATAGGGGTGAACGGGGAGACCCAGTACTTC. Its translation: CASRIGVNGETQYF.

This clonotype was counted between two and nine times. The chain recombines TRBV27 with TRBJ2-5, with 10 bases lining up with TRBD1. V gave up 4 bases and J gave up 4 bases; unmatched junction bases: 6. Germline values: CDR1 MNHEY, CDR2 SMNVEV (reference sequence). The CDR3 has 15 amino acids. This chain's CDR3 is CASSSLTGGAETQYF. In DNA form, the CDR3 reads TGTGCCAGCAGTTCCCTGACAGGGGGCGCAGAGACCCAGTACTTC.

This clonotype was seen more than once but under ten times. The chain couples TRBV20-1 to TRBJ2-3; a possible D gene is TRBD2 (5 bases). This CDR3 is 13 amino acids long. With 1 base removed from V and 6 bases from J, the gap between germline ends came to 11 bases. Germline V gene data show CDR1 as DFQATT and CDR2 as SNEGSKA (reference sequence). In DNA, the CDR3 is TGCAGTGCTAGAGGAGGGCTTAGGGATACGCAGTATTTT. It translates to CSARGGLRDTQYF.

This clonotype was observed at least ten times. The chain is built from TRBV12-3 or TRBV12-4 and TRBJ2-2, with D possibly TRBD2 on 5 matching bases. V dropped 5 bases and J dropped 7 bases, with 17 bases sitting between them. The CDR3 runs to 15 residues. CDR3 sequence: CASSTELGSNGELFF. In DNA form, the CDR3 reads TGTGCCAGCAGTACTGAACTAGGCTCTAACGGGGAGCTGTTTTTT.

V gene TRBV9 combines with J gene TRBJ2-3; 8 bases agree with TRBD2. The germline V gene encodes CDR1 SGDLS and CDR2 YYNGEE. V was clipped by 0 bases and J by 4 bases; unmatched bases: 7. The length of the CDR3 is 16 residues. The CDR3 sequence: CASSVDQRECPDTQYF. The DNA of the CDR3 is TGTGCCAGCAGCGTAGATCAGCGGGAGTGTCCAGATACGCAGTATTTT.

The table lists this clonotype with a few counts. The chain employs TRBV4-3 and TRBJ2-1, with 8 bases fitting TRBD1. The CDR3 is made up of 14 amino acids. The V and J ends lost 1 base and 10 bases, in that order; junction bases with no gene match: 6. Germline V gives CDR1 LGHNA, CDR2 YSLEER. CDR3 in amino acids: CASSQGQGAREQFF. The CDR3, as DNA: TGCGCCAGCAGCCAAGGGCAGGGGGCGCGGGAGCAGTTCTTC.

At least ten counts were recorded for this clonotype. This sequence joins TRBV5-5 and TRBJ2-1; 11 bases agree with TRBD2. The CDR3 length is 15 residues. From germline, CDR1 is SGHKS and CDR2 YYEKEE (reference sequence). With 1 base clipped from V and 6 bases from J, the junction kept 3 bases outside the gene matches. CDR3 coding DNA: TGTGCCAGCAGCTTGACTAGCGGGAGTGTCAATGAGCAGTTCTTC. As protein: CASSLTSGSVNEQFF.